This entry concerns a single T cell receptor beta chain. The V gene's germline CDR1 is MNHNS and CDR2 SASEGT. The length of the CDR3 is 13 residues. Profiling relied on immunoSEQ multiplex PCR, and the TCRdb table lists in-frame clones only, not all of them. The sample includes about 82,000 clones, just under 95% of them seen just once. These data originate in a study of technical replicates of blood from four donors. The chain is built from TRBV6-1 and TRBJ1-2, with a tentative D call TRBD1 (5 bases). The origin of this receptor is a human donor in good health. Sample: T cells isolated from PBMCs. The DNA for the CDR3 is TGTGCTTTGGGGGGTATTCTGGGCTATGGCTACACCTTC. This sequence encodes CALGGILGYGYTF.